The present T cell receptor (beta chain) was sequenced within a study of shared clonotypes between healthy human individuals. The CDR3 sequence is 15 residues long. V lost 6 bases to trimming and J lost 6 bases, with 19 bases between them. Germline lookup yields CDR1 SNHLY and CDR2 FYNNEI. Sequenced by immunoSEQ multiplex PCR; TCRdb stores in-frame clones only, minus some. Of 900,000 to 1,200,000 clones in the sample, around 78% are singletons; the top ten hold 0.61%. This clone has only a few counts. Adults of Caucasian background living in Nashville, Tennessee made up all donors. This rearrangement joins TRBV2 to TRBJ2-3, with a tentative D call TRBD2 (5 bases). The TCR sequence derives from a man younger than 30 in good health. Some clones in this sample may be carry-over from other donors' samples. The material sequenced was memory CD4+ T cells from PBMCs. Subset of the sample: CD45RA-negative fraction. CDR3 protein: CASSFGGTNGDTQYF. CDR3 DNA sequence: TGTGCCAGCAGCTTCGGAGGTACAAACGGGGATACGCAGTATTTT.